These T cell receptor beta chains were read from a single sample in a study of graft-versus-host responses after intestinal transplantation. TCRdb keeps only in-frame clones here, not all; method: immunoSEQ multiplex PCR. The table includes 100,000 or so clones, more than 85% detected once. No antigen has been assigned to these receptors. The material was unstimulated CD4+ T cells sorted from spleen or lymph node cells, obtained before transplant. The source is a human donor who was the organ donor for an intestinal transplant. Each CDR3 is given with its conserved first and last residue. The D gene is left open where the match is weak. Size tells how often a clone was seen (once, few, many) or the class of an expanded clone, and some rows leave it out.

V gene: TRBV27
J gene: TRBJ1-1
CDR3 length: 13
D gene: .
clone size: .
CDR3 protein: CASRQTGRQGAFF
CDR3 DNA: TGTGCCAGCAGGCAAACAGGGCGGCAAGGAGCTTTCTTT

V gene: TRBV29-1
J gene: TRBJ2-1
CDR3 length: 12
D gene: TRBD2
clone size: .
CDR3 protein: CSVRGLADEQFF
CDR3 DNA: TGCAGCGTTAGGGGACTAGCCGACGAGCAGTTCTTC

V gene: TRBV28
J gene: TRBJ1-2
CDR3 length: 12
D gene: .
clone size: .
CDR3 protein: CASSLQGFGYTF
CDR3 DNA: TGTGCCAGCAGTCTACAGGGTTTTGGCTACACCTTC

V gene: TRBV18
J gene: TRBJ2-7
CDR3 length: 15
D gene: .
clone size: .
CDR3 protein: CASSPLTALPYEQYF
CDR3 DNA: TGTGCCAGCTCACCCCTGACAGCTCTCCCCTACGAGCAGTACTTC

V gene: TRBV6-1
J gene: TRBJ2-3
CDR3 length: 16
D gene: TRBD2
clone size: .
CDR3 protein: CASSVLSGVSTDTQYF
CDR3 DNA: TGTGCCAGCAGTGTATTGAGCGGGGTTAGCACAGATACGCAGTATTTT

V gene: TRBV5-1
J gene: TRBJ2-3
CDR3 length: 18
D gene: TRBD2
clone size: .
CDR3 protein: CASSWGTSGGLGTDTQYF
CDR3 DNA: TGCGCCAGCAGCTGGGGGACTAGCGGGGGCCTTGGCACAGATACGCAGTATTTT

V gene: TRBV7-8
J gene: TRBJ2-5
CDR3 length: 14
D gene: .
clone size: .
CDR3 protein: CASSSLVRRETQYF
CDR3 DNA: TGTGCCAGCAGCTCATTAGTAAGGAGGGAGACCCAGTACTTC

V gene: TRBV4-2
J gene: TRBJ2-3
CDR3 length: 18
D gene: TRBD2
clone size: .
CDR3 protein: CASSQEGGLAGATDTQYF
CDR3 DNA: TGTGCCAGCAGCCAAGAGGGGGGACTAGCGGGCGCAACAGATACGCAGTATTTT

V gene: TRBV18
J gene: TRBJ1-1
CDR3 length: 14
D gene: .
clone size: .
CDR3 protein: CASSPNTGYTEAFF
CDR3 DNA: TGTGCCAGCTCACCAAATACAGGGTACACTGAAGCTTTCTTT

V gene: TRBV7-8
J gene: TRBJ1-6
CDR3 length: 17
D gene: TRBD1
clone size: .
CDR3 protein: CASSQVRDRAYNSPLHF
CDR3 DNA: TGTGCCAGCAGCCAGGTCCGGGACAGGGCATATAATTCACCCCTCCACTTT

V gene: TRBV7-9
J gene: TRBJ2-1
CDR3 length: 11
D gene: .
clone size: .
CDR3 protein: CASSSLEEQFF
CDR3 DNA: TGTGCCAGCAGCTCTTTGGAGGAGCAGTTCTTC

V gene: TRBV7-9
J gene: TRBJ2-7
CDR3 length: 16
D gene: TRBD2
clone size: .
CDR3 protein: CASSSERGVLTYEQYF
CDR3 DNA: TGTGCCAGCAGCTCAGAACGGGGGGTGTTAACCTACGAGCAGTACTTC

V gene: TRBV19
J gene: TRBJ1-1
CDR3 length: 14
D gene: TRBD1
clone size: .
CDR3 protein: CASRDSSMNTEAFF
CDR3 DNA: TGTGCCAGCAGGGACAGCTCTATGAACACTGAAGCTTTCTTT

V gene: TRBV29-1
J gene: TRBJ1-4
CDR3 length: 14
D gene: .
clone size: once
CDR3 protein: CSVRPLGSNEKLFF
CDR3 DNA: TGCAGCGTTCGGCCCCTGGGGTCCAATGAAAAACTGTTTTTT

V gene: TRBV2
J gene: TRBJ1-2
CDR3 length: 12
D gene: .
clone size: .
CDR3 protein: CASSQGLYGYTF
CDR3 DNA: TGTGCCTCGAGCCAGGGGTTATATGGCTACACCTTC

V gene: TRBV28
J gene: TRBJ1-5
CDR3 length: 19
D gene: TRBD1
clone size: .
CDR3 protein: CASSLSRTGGREGNQPQHF
CDR3 DNA: TGTGCCAGCAGTTTATCGCGGACAGGGGGTAGGGAAGGCAATCAGCCCCAGCATTTT

V gene: TRBV5-6
J gene: TRBJ1-4
CDR3 length: 16
D gene: .
clone size: few
CDR3 protein: CASSLIGGVTNEKLFF
CDR3 DNA: TGTGCCAGCAGCTTGATAGGTGGGGTGACGAATGAAAAACTGTTTTTT

V gene: TRBV7-2
J gene: TRBJ2-7
CDR3 length: 14
D gene: .
clone size: .
CDR3 protein: CASSLRRAGYEQYF
CDR3 DNA: TGTGCCAGCAGCCTACGGCGGGCCGGGTACGAGCAGTACTTC

V gene: TRBV2
J gene: TRBJ1-4
CDR3 length: 14
D gene: .
clone size: .
CDR3 protein: CASSESGVDLVLFF
CDR3 DNA: TGTGCCAGCAGTGAATCAGGGGTTGACCTCGTGCTGTTTTTT

V gene: TRBV27
J gene: TRBJ2-5
CDR3 length: 10
D gene: .
clone size: .
CDR3 protein: CASGQETQYF
CDR3 DNA: TGTGCCAGCGGACAAGAGACCCAGTACTTC

V gene: TRBV5-1
J gene: TRBJ2-7
CDR3 length: 15
D gene: TRBD2
clone size: .
CDR3 protein: CASSLVGGAGYEQYF
CDR3 DNA: TGCGCCAGCAGCTTGGTGGGAGGGGCAGGGTACGAGCAGTACTTC

V gene: TRBV27
J gene: TRBJ2-7
CDR3 length: 16
D gene: TRBD2
clone size: .
CDR3 protein: CASRLAGGTYSYEQYF
CDR3 DNA: TGTGCCAGCAGACTAGCGGGGGGCACTTACTCCTACGAGCAGTACTTC

V gene: TRBV30
J gene: TRBJ1-1
CDR3 length: 10
D gene: TRBD1
clone size: .
CDR3 protein: CACQGAEAFF
CDR3 DNA: TGTGCCTGTCAGGGGGCTGAAGCTTTCTTT

V gene: TRBV6-1
J gene: TRBJ1-1
CDR3 length: 11
D gene: .
clone size: .
CDR3 protein: CASMGYTEAFF
CDR3 DNA: TGTGCCAGCATGGGGTACACTGAAGCTTTCTTT

V gene: TRBV7-6
J gene: TRBJ2-3
CDR3 length: 19
D gene: TRBD2
clone size: .
CDR3 protein: CASSPRGLAGGINTDTQYF
CDR3 DNA: TGTGCCAGCAGCCCCAGGGGACTAGCGGGGGGAATAAACACAGATACGCAGTATTTT

V gene: TRBV6-1
J gene: TRBJ2-6
CDR3 length: 13
D gene: .
clone size: .
CDR3 protein: CASQRTWANVLTF
CDR3 DNA: TGTGCCAGCCAACGAACCTGGGCCAACGTCCTGACTTTC

V gene: TRBV5-1
J gene: TRBJ2-3
CDR3 length: 15
D gene: .
clone size: .
CDR3 protein: CASSLTAQGPDTQYF
CDR3 DNA: TGCGCCAGCAGCTTGACCGCGCAGGGCCCAGATACGCAGTATTTT

V gene: TRBV18
J gene: TRBJ1-1
CDR3 length: 18
D gene: .
clone size: .
CDR3 protein: CASSPPLGWGSMNTEAFF
CDR3 DNA: TGTGCCAGCTCACCACCGCTTGGGTGGGGGTCCATGAACACTGAAGCTTTCTTT

V gene: TRBV7-9
J gene: TRBJ2-7
CDR3 length: 12
D gene: .
clone size: .
CDR3 protein: CASSPDRYEQYF
CDR3 DNA: TGTGCCAGCAGCCCCGACCGTTACGAGCAGTACTTC

V gene: TRBV7-2
J gene: TRBJ2-2
CDR3 length: 15
D gene: .
clone size: .
CDR3 protein: CASSLDGYNTGELFF
CDR3 DNA: TGTGCCAGCAGCTTAGATGGCTATAACACCGGGGAGCTGTTTTTT

V gene: TRBV4-1
J gene: TRBJ1-5
CDR3 length: 14
D gene: .
clone size: .
CDR3 protein: CASSQAGFGQPQHF
CDR3 DNA: TGCGCCAGCAGCCAAGCAGGGTTCGGGCAGCCCCAGCATTTT

V gene: TRBV5-6
J gene: TRBJ2-5
CDR3 length: 15
D gene: .
clone size: once
CDR3 protein: CASSLDQGSQETQYF
CDR3 DNA: TGTGCCAGCAGCTTGGATCAGGGGTCCCAAGAGACCCAGTACTTC

V gene: TRBV11-2
J gene: TRBJ1-2
CDR3 length: 18
D gene: TRBD1
clone size: .
CDR3 protein: CASSSGITGELANYGYTF
CDR3 DNA: TGTGCCAGCAGCTCAGGGATTACAGGGGAGTTAGCTAACTATGGCTACACCTTC

V gene: TRBV19
J gene: TRBJ1-5
CDR3 length: 18
D gene: .
clone size: .
CDR3 protein: CASSVLRTDRFSNQPQHF
CDR3 DNA: TGTGCCAGTAGTGTACTCCGGACCGACCGATTTAGCAATCAGCCCCAGCATTTT

V gene: TRBV10-3
J gene: TRBJ1-5
CDR3 length: 12
D gene: .
clone size: .
CDR3 protein: CAAHSPPQPQHF
CDR3 DNA: TGTGCCGCCCACTCACCCCCACAGCCCCAGCATTTT

V gene: TRBV7-8
J gene: TRBJ2-1
CDR3 length: 12
D gene: TRBD2
clone size: few
CDR3 protein: CASSLTSGGQFF
CDR3 DNA: TGTGCCAGCAGCTTAACTAGCGGGGGGCAGTTCTTC

V gene: TRBV7-9
J gene: TRBJ1-5
CDR3 length: 16
D gene: .
clone size: once
CDR3 protein: CASSPLGGNSNQPQHF
CDR3 DNA: TGTGCCAGCAGCCCCCTTGGGGGGAATAGCAATCAGCCCCAGCATTTT

V gene: TRBV5-6
J gene: TRBJ2-7
CDR3 length: 15
D gene: .
clone size: .
CDR3 protein: CASSLLAGRAYEQYF
CDR3 DNA: TGTGCCAGCAGCTTATTGGCGGGGAGAGCCTACGAGCAGTACTTC

V gene: TRBV5-5
J gene: TRBJ1-1
CDR3 length: 13
D gene: .
clone size: .
CDR3 protein: CASSLQGGTEAFF
CDR3 DNA: TGTGCCAGCAGCCTCCAGGGTGGGACTGAAGCTTTCTTT

V gene: TRBV5-6
J gene: TRBJ1-1
CDR3 length: 12
D gene: .
clone size: few
CDR3 protein: CASSFRVTEAFF
CDR3 DNA: TGTGCCAGCAGCTTCAGGGTCACTGAAGCTTTCTTT

V gene: TRBV7-9
J gene: TRBJ2-1
CDR3 length: 15
D gene: TRBD2
clone size: .
CDR3 protein: CASSRLAQTYNEQFF
CDR3 DNA: TGTGCCAGCAGCCGACTAGCTCAAACCTACAATGAGCAGTTCTTC

V gene: TRBV28
J gene: TRBJ1-5
CDR3 length: 16
D gene: .
clone size: .
CDR3 protein: CASSIGVGRGDQPQHF
CDR3 DNA: TGTGCCAGCAGTATAGGGGTTGGCCGGGGAGATCAGCCCCAGCATTTT

V gene: TRBV27
J gene: TRBJ2-3
CDR3 length: 14
D gene: .
clone size: .
CDR3 protein: CASSLGLNTDTQYF
CDR3 DNA: TGTGCCAGCAGTTTGGGTTTGAATACAGATACGCAGTATTTT

V gene: TRBV6-1
J gene: TRBJ2-3
CDR3 length: 14
D gene: .
clone size: .
CDR3 protein: CASRRDRGTDTQYF
CDR3 DNA: TGTGCCAGCAGGCGGGACAGAGGCACAGATACGCAGTATTTT

V gene: TRBV2
J gene: TRBJ2-2
CDR3 length: 14
D gene: .
clone size: .
CDR3 protein: CASSPTRNTGELFF
CDR3 DNA: TGTGCCAGCAGTCCGACTAGGAACACCGGGGAGCTGTTTTTT

V gene: TRBV19
J gene: TRBJ2-2
CDR3 length: 15
D gene: .
clone size: .
CDR3 protein: CASSWTGRDTGELFF
CDR3 DNA: TGTGCCAGTAGTTGGACAGGGAGGGACACCGGGGAGCTGTTTTTT

V gene: TRBV2
J gene: TRBJ2-3
CDR3 length: 19
D gene: TRBD2
clone size: once
CDR3 protein: CASSVRTSGRSTGTDTQYF
CDR3 DNA: TGTGCCAGCAGTGTCAGGACTAGCGGGCGAAGTACCGGCACAGATACGCAGTATTTT

V gene: TRBV5-1
J gene: TRBJ2-7
CDR3 length: 17
D gene: .
clone size: few
CDR3 protein: CASSPGPPVMGPYEQYF
CDR3 DNA: TGCGCCAGCAGTCCAGGGCCGCCCGTGATGGGACCCTACGAGCAGTACTTC

V gene: TRBV25-1
J gene: TRBJ1-3
CDR3 length: 15
D gene: .
clone size: .
CDR3 protein: CASSESGQIGNTIYF
CDR3 DNA: TGTGCCAGCAGTGAATCCGGACAGATTGGAAACACCATATATTTT